A single sample gave rise to the 5 T cell receptor beta chains below, sequenced in a study of blood T cell repertoires in COVID-19. Clones were sequenced by immunoSEQ multiplex PCR, and TCRdb holds only the in-frame ones, with some missing. Counted here are just under 95,000 clones, around 81% occurring once; the ten biggest clones make up about 8.1%. Sequenced material: peripheral blood. The receptors were gathered from a man aged 45-60 years who had recovered from COVID-19.

The CDR3 spells CASSALGAVAETQYF. DNA of the CDR3: TGTGCCAGCAGCGCCCTGGGGGCAGTGGCGGAGACCCAGTACTTC. The gene calls are TRBV9 and TRBJ2-5; TRBD1 is a possible D gene (6 bases). V was pared by 3 bases and J by 5 bases, with 17 bases between. Germline V gene sequence: CDR1 SGDLS, CDR2 YYNGEE. The CDR3 loop spans 15 amino acids.

The V call is TRBV4-3, the J call TRBJ2-3; D is perhaps TRBD2 (6 bases). Per the germline V gene, CDR1 is LGHNA and CDR2 is YSLEER. Trimming stripped 1 base from V and 4 bases from J, with 12 bases between. The CDR3 has 15 residues. The CDR3 loop reads CASSQGGGGSDTQYF. CDR3 nucleotide sequence: TGCGCCAGCAGCCAAGGGGGAGGTGGTTCAGATACGCAGTATTTT.

This clone occurred a few times. The chain joins TRBV5-5 to TRBJ1-1; the D gene is possibly TRBD1 (5 bases). Germline V gene sequence: CDR1 SGHKS, CDR2 YYEKEE (reference sequence). CDR3 length equals 14 residues. The V end was cut by 3 bases, the J end by 11 bases, with 20 bases between. The CDR3 sequence is CASSWDSSMGSAFF. The DNA of the CDR3 is TGTGCCAGCAGCTGGGACTCATCCATGGGATCGGCTTTCTTT.

This rearrangement joins TRBV28 to TRBJ2-7, with D tentatively TRBD2 (6 bases). The V gene's germline CDR1 is MDHEN and CDR2 SYDVKM. V was shortened by 7 bases and J by 3 bases, with 13 bases between the two germline ends. The CDR3 has 13 amino acids. CDR3 DNA: TGTGCCAGCACCCCTTCGACTAGCTACGAGCAGTACTTC. This sequence encodes CASTPSTSYEQYF. The entire variable domain, with the rest obtained from reference TRBV28 and TRBJ2-7, is as follows: DVKVTQSSRYLVKRTGEKVFLECVQDMDHENMFWYRQDPGLGLRLIYFSYDVKMKEKGDIPEGYSVSREKKERFSLILESASTNQTSMYLCASTPSTSYEQYFGPGTRLTVT.

This chain uses TRBV19 with TRBJ1-1; weak D call: TRBD1 (5 bases). Trimming removed 3 bases from V and 1 base from J, with 15 bases in between. CDR1 is LNHDA, CDR2 SQIVND, per germline (reference sequence). The CDR3 runs to 16 residues. As DNA, the CDR3 is TGTGCCAGTAGTATCGGGGACTACCGATGGAACACTGAAGCTTTCTTT. Its protein is CASSIGDYRWNTEAFF.